The 21 T cell receptor beta chains below all came from one sample that was sequenced in a study of PD-1 blockade in mismatch repair-deficient tumors. Assay used: immunoSEQ multiplex PCR; TCRdb lists only in-frame clones, some missing. The repertoire holds about 100,000 clones, with 82% as singletons. Here the sequenced sample was peripheral blood, taken roughly 35 weeks after starting pembrolizumab. These receptors originate from an adult with mismatch repair-deficient cancer.

This chain joins TRBV7-8 and TRBJ1-1; D is ambiguous. Germline CDR1 and CDR2: SGHVS and FQNEAQ. V lost 1 base and J lost 0, with 6 bases in between. This CDR3 region has 14 residues. The CDR3 here is CASSLVGMNTEAFF. CDR3 coding DNA: TGTGCCAGCAGCTTAGTCGGTATGAACACTGAAGCTTTCTTT.

The chain employs TRBV6-6 and TRBJ2-1, with TRBD1 matching over 8 bases. V was clipped by 7 bases and J by 7 bases; unmatched bases: 12. The CDR3 covers 15 residues. Germline V gene lookup returns CDR1 MNHNY and CDR2 SVGAGI (reference sequence). The CDR3: CASTPPGQVRNEQFF. CDR3 DNA: TGTGCCAGCACCCCCCCGGGACAGGTGAGGAATGAGCAGTTCTTC.

Only a few counts were recorded for this clone. The rearrangement links TRBV7-9 to TRBJ2-3, with TRBD1 as a possible D gene (5 bases). With 0 bases removed from V and 1 base from J, the gap between germline ends came to 5 bases. The CDR3 runs 14 residues. CDR1 and CDR2 (germline): SEHNR, FQNEAQ (reference sequence). CDR3 bases: TGTGCCAGCAGCTTAGCAGGGGGCACAGATACGCAGTATTTT. Amino acids: CASSLAGGTDTQYF.

This CDR3 is CASSGGQGINEKLFF. CDR3 bases: TGTGCCAGCAGCGGCGGACAGGGGATAAATGAAAAACTGTTTTTT. The chain uses TRBV11-2 and TRBJ1-4; 9 nucleotides agree with TRBD1. Germline CDR1 reads SGHAT; CDR2 reads FQNNGV. The CDR3 sequence is 15 residues long. The V and J ends lost 5 bases and 5 bases, in that order; junction bases with no gene match: 6.

This chain connects TRBV28 to TRBJ2-3; 8 bases align to TRBD2. CDR3 length equals 19 residues. In germline, CDR1 is MDHEN, CDR2 SYDVKM. V lost 3 bases, J lost 0 bases, and 14 bases stayed unmatched. In DNA form, the CDR3 reads TGTGCCAGCAGTTTGGAACTTAGGGTTAGCGGGATTAGCACAGATACGCAGTATTTT. Protein: CASSLELRVSGISTDTQYF.

The rearrangement links TRBV11-1 to TRBJ2-7, with no clear D. Trimming removed 6 bases from V and 1 base from J, with 19 bases in between. CDR1 is SGHAT and CDR2 is FQDESV in the germline V gene (reference sequence). The CDR3 has 16 amino acids. The chain's CDR3 is CASSSNVGVRSYEQYF. The CDR3 bases are TGTGCCAGCAGTTCAAACGTCGGAGTTAGATCCTACGAGCAGTACTTC.

The chain uses TRBV9 and TRBJ1-5; 8 nucleotides line up with TRBD1. The V and J ends lost 3 bases and 4 bases, in that order; junction bases with no gene match: 3. Germline CDR1 SGDLS, CDR2 YYNGEE. This CDR3 contains 14 residues. Here the CDR3 reads CASSDTGGNQPQHF. CDR3 DNA: TGTGCCAGCAGCGATACAGGGGGGAATCAGCCCCAGCATTTT. Full variable domain (missing parts from reference TRBV9 and TRBJ1-5): DSGVTQTPKHLITATGQRVTLRCSPRSGDLSVYWYQQSLDQGLQFLIQYYNGEERAKGNILERFSAQQFPDLHSELNLSSLELGDSALYFCASSDTGGNQPQHFGDGTRLSIL.

The V and J genes are TRBV18 and TRBJ2-2; 8 bases fit TRBD2. J was trimmed by 5 bases and V by 1 base; bases with no gene match: 6. The germline V gene encodes CDR1 KGHSH and CDR2 LQKENI. This CDR3 region has 16 residues. Here the CDR3 reads CASSPLGLAGTGELFF. CDR3 in DNA: TGTGCCAGCTCACCACTCGGGCTAGCGGGTACCGGGGAGCTGTTTTTT.

This clone is categorized as large. The V call is TRBV6-4, the J call TRBJ1-2; D might be TRBD1 (6 bases). CDR3 length: 15 residues. V lost 6 bases, J lost 7 bases, and 21 bases lay in between. In germline, CDR1 is MRHNA, CDR2 SNTAGT. CDR3 in DNA: TGTGCCAGCAGCGAGGTCGCACAGGGTGTCGGTGGCTACACCTTC. Translation: CASSEVAQGVGGYTF.

The rearrangement joins TRBV6-5 to TRBJ1-2, with D maybe TRBD1 (6 bases). Deletions cut 2 bases from V and 4 bases from J, with 11 bases between. The CDR3 is 14 amino acids. Germline lookup yields CDR1 MNHEY and CDR2 SVGAGI. In DNA, the CDR3 is TGTGCCAGCAGTTACGACAGGTCCCCCTATGGCTACACCTTC. Its translation is CASSYDRSPYGYTF.

The V and J genes are TRBV28 and TRBJ1-1; D ambiguous. V was trimmed by 5 bases and J by 3 bases, leaving 16 bases between them. This CDR3 is 15 amino acids long. Germline V CDR1 and CDR2: MDHEN, SYDVKM. As DNA, the CDR3 is TGTGCCAGCAGTCCTCCCCGGAGGGTTGACACTGAAGCTTTCTTT. Translated: CASSPPRRVDTEAFF.

The CDR3 sequence: CSVDAVEAFF. CDR3 DNA: TGCAGCGTTGACGCCGTAGAAGCTTTCTTT. V and J are TRBV29-1 and TRBJ1-1, with D unresolved. The germline gives CDR1 SQVTM, CDR2 ANQGSEA. Trimming left V 3 bases short and J 8 bases short, with 7 bases between. There are 10 residues in the CDR3.

This clone was seen more than once but under ten times. The chain employs TRBV5-1 and TRBJ1-2, with 7 bases fitting TRBD1. Trimming took 4 bases from V and 5 from J; bases not matched to a gene: 8. The CDR3 has 14 residues. The germline CDR1 and CDR2 sequences are SGHRS and YFSETQ. The CDR3, as DNA: TGCGCCAGCAGCCCCGGACAGGAGGGTTATGGCTACACCTTC. Translation: CASSPGQEGYGYTF. Complete variable domain (other parts from reference TRBV5-1 and TRBJ1-2): KAGVTQTPRYLIKTRGQQVTLSCSPISGHRSVSWYQQTPGQGLQFLFEYFSETQRNKGNFPGRFSGRQFSNSRSEMNVSTLELGDSALYLCASSPGQEGYGYTFGSGTRLTVV.

This clone was seen many times. J is TRBJ1-1 and V is TRBV11-2; 8 bases match TRBD1. The V segment lost 7 bases and the J segment 11 bases; nucleotides outside the gene matches: 12. CDR3 length: 13 amino acids. CDR1 and CDR2 from the germline V gene are SGHAT and FQNNGV. CDR3 amino acids: CASTIRQGSEAFF. The CDR3 bases are TGTGCCAGCACTATTCGACAGGGGTCGGAGGCTTTCTTT.

The chain is built from TRBV2 and TRBJ2-1; D gene uncertain. V dropped 4 bases and J dropped 0 bases, with 16 bases sitting between them. The CDR3 has 17 amino acids. Germline CDR1 is SNHLY and CDR2 is FYNNEI. CDR3 residues: CASSGWVADSSYNEQFF. Written as DNA, the CDR3 is TGTGCCAGCAGTGGGTGGGTAGCAGATAGCTCCTACAATGAGCAGTTCTTC.

This chain links TRBV9 with TRBJ1-4; D gene unclear. Trimming pared 0 bases from V and 6 bases from J, leaving 12 bases between. The CDR3 loop spans 15 amino acids. CDR1 and CDR2 (germline): SGDLS, YYNGEE. The CDR3 coding sequence is TGTGCCAGCAGCGTAGAAGGTACGGCGGATGAAAAACTGTTTTTT. Residues: CASSVEGTADEKLFF.

V usage is TRBV9 and J usage is TRBJ2-3; D remains unclear. The CDR3 extends over 13 amino acids. Per germline, CDR1 SGDLS and CDR2 YYNGEE. V shed 4 bases and J shed 4 bases, with 10 bases lying between them. This chain's CDR3 is CASSPSPSDTQYF. CDR3 nucleotide sequence: TGTGCCAGCAGCCCAAGCCCTTCAGATACGCAGTATTTT.

This chain links TRBV7-8 with TRBJ2-1; 12 nucleotides agree with TRBD2. V lost 1 base and J lost 6; bases outside the gene matches: 7. This CDR3 is 17 amino acids long. CDR1 is SGHVS, CDR2 FQNEAQ, per germline. The CDR3 protein is CASSLVSSGRALNEQFF. CDR3 coding DNA: TGTGCCAGCAGCTTAGTTTCTAGCGGGAGGGCCCTCAATGAGCAGTTCTTC. Complete variable domain (other parts from reference TRBV7-8 and TRBJ2-1): GAGVSQSPRYKVAKRGQDVALRCDPISGHVSLFWYQQALGQGPEFLTYFQNEAQLDKSGLPSDRFFAERPEGSVSTLKIQRTQQEDSAVYLCASSLVSSGRALNEQFFGPGTRLTVL.

The genes are TRBV15 and TRBJ2-3; weak D call: TRBD1 (5 bases). Trimming shortened V by 0 bases and J by 5 bases, and 6 bases separated the two germline ends. Germline CDR1 is LNHNV and CDR2 is YYDKDF (reference sequence). This CDR3 contains 13 residues. CDR3 residues: CATSRDRVDTQYF. CDR3 bases: TGTGCCACCAGCAGAGACAGGGTAGATACGCAGTATTTT.

V gene TRBV11-2 combines with J gene TRBJ2-5, with D unclear. Germline V gives CDR1 SGHAT, CDR2 FQNNGV. Trimming shortened V by 2 bases and J by 3 bases, and 7 bases separated the two germline ends. This CDR3 spans 13 amino acids. CDR3 residues: CASSLMIEETQYF. In nucleotides, the CDR3 is TGTGCCAGCAGCTTAATGATCGAAGAGACCCAGTACTTC.

The chain recombines TRBV7-9 with TRBJ1-2, with 10 bases identical to TRBD1. The germline gives CDR1 SEHNR, CDR2 FQNEAQ (reference sequence). Trimming removed 5 bases from V and 8 bases from J; junction bases left unmatched: 14. The CDR3 is 16 residues long. The CDR3 here is CASSASAGTGAGGYTF. The CDR3 DNA is TGTGCCAGCAGCGCCTCAGCCGGGACAGGGGCTGGCGGCTACACCTTC.